These T cell receptor beta chains were read from a single sample in a study of neoadjuvant nivolumab and ipilimumab in lung cancer. Clones were read by immunoSEQ multiplex PCR, and TCRdb kept only the in-frame ones, dropping some. Of about 38,000 clones in the sample, 80% to 90% are singletons; the top ten hold 2.5% to 3.5%. The sample in question was peripheral blood, obtained before neoadjuvant nivolumab, alone or with ipilimumab. The receptor set was obtained from an adult with non-small cell lung cancer. Each CDR3 is given with its conserved first and last residue. D genes are given only for firm matches. Where a row states a size, it is once, few, many or the class of an expanded clone; other rows omit it.

J gene: TRBJ2-7
clone size: once
V gene: TRBV7-2
D gene: NA
CDR3 DNA: TGTGCCAGCAGCCCGTCTGACGAGCAGTACTTC
CDR3 protein: CASSPSDEQYF

J gene: TRBJ2-5
clone size: NA
V gene: TRBV7-2
D gene: NA
CDR3 DNA: TGTGCCAGCAGCTTACGGGGACGAACGGAGACCCAGTACTTC
CDR3 protein: CASSLRGRTETQYF

J gene: TRBJ1-5
clone size: NA
V gene: TRBV27
D gene: NA
CDR3 DNA: TGTGCCAGGGACCGCAGGGCCTATCAGCCCCAGCATTTT
CDR3 protein: CARDRRAYQPQHF

J gene: TRBJ2-7
clone size: NA
V gene: TRBV7-2
D gene: NA
CDR3 DNA: TGTGCCAGCAGCTCCCGGGACCCCCAGCCCTACGAGCAGTACTTC
CDR3 protein: CASSSRDPQPYEQYF

J gene: TRBJ2-7
clone size: few
V gene: TRBV2
D gene: NA
CDR3 DNA: TGTGCCAGCAACGAGGGGGAGCAGTACTTC
CDR3 protein: CASNEGEQYF

J gene: TRBJ1-2
clone size: NA
V gene: TRBV9
D gene: NA
CDR3 DNA: TGTGCCAGCAGCGTATGGGGTTATGGCTACACCTTC
CDR3 protein: CASSVWGYGYTF

J gene: TRBJ2-1
clone size: NA
V gene: TRBV6-5
D gene: TRBD2
CDR3 DNA: TGTGCCAGCAGTTACTCGATGGGCGGGAGGGCCGGTGAGCAGTTCTTC
CDR3 protein: CASSYSMGGRAGEQFF

J gene: TRBJ2-7
clone size: once
V gene: TRBV7-2
D gene: NA
CDR3 DNA: TGTGCCAGCAGCTTAGTCTTCTCCGGGATGGGGCCTCACGAGCAGTACTTC
CDR3 protein: CASSLVFSGMGPHEQYF

J gene: TRBJ2-3
clone size: NA
V gene: TRBV6-5
D gene: TRBD2
CDR3 DNA: TGTGCCAGCAGCCCACCGGGACTAGCGGCGGATACGCAGTATTTT
CDR3 protein: CASSPPGLAADTQYF

J gene: TRBJ1-1
clone size: NA
V gene: TRBV5-4
D gene: TRBD1
CDR3 DNA: TGTGCCAGCAGCCTCGACAGGGGGCTCACTGAAGCTTTCTTT
CDR3 protein: CASSLDRGLTEAFF

J gene: TRBJ2-3
clone size: once
V gene: TRBV7-2
D gene: NA
CDR3 DNA: TGTGCCAGCAGCCGTAATGGGGGAGGCGCAGATACGCAGTATTTT
CDR3 protein: CASSRNGGGADTQYF

J gene: TRBJ2-1
clone size: NA
V gene: TRBV11-2
D gene: TRBD2
CDR3 DNA: TGTGCCAGCAGCTCTCTCTCCCACTCGACTAGCATCTCCTACAATGAGCAGTTCTTC
CDR3 protein: CASSSLSHSTSISYNEQFF

J gene: TRBJ1-1
clone size: NA
V gene: TRBV7-9
D gene: NA
CDR3 DNA: TGTGCCAGCAGCTTCTCGGAGGAAGCTTTCTTT
CDR3 protein: CASSFSEEAFF

J gene: TRBJ2-3
clone size: NA
V gene: TRBV7-6
D gene: NA
CDR3 DNA: TGTGCCAGCAGCCCTATGGCGACGGGAGTAGCAGATACGCAGTATTTT
CDR3 protein: CASSPMATGVADTQYF

J gene: TRBJ1-4
clone size: NA
V gene: TRBV29-1
D gene: NA
CDR3 DNA: TGCAGCGCCGGGGTTCGAGAAAAACTGTTTTTT
CDR3 protein: CSAGVREKLFF

J gene: TRBJ2-1
clone size: NA
V gene: TRBV7-2
D gene: TRBD1
CDR3 DNA: TGTGCCAGCAGCTCCTCCGGGACAGGACGATGGGGTGAGCAGTTCTTC
CDR3 protein: CASSSSGTGRWGEQFF

J gene: TRBJ2-2
clone size: NA
V gene: TRBV14
D gene: TRBD2
CDR3 DNA: TGTGCCAGCAGTCCGGGACTAGCGAACACCGGGGAGCTGTTTTTT
CDR3 protein: CASSPGLANTGELFF

J gene: TRBJ2-3
clone size: NA
V gene: TRBV27
D gene: NA
CDR3 DNA: TGTGCCAGCACCCGTAGAGGGGAGCAGTATTTT
CDR3 protein: CASTRRGEQYF

J gene: TRBJ1-2
clone size: few
V gene: TRBV19
D gene: TRBD1
CDR3 DNA: TGTGCCAGTAGTACCCGTCGACAGGGGGATGGCTACACCTTC
CDR3 protein: CASSTRRQGDGYTF

J gene: TRBJ1-3
clone size: NA
V gene: TRBV30
D gene: NA
CDR3 DNA: TGTGCCTGGAGTCACCCAAACTCTGGAAACACCATATATTTT
CDR3 protein: CAWSHPNSGNTIYF

J gene: TRBJ2-5
clone size: NA
V gene: TRBV7-7
D gene: NA
CDR3 DNA: TGTGCCAGCAGCCGAACAGGGCAAGAGACCCAGTACTTC
CDR3 protein: CASSRTGQETQYF

J gene: TRBJ1-1
clone size: few
V gene: TRBV5-4
D gene: NA
CDR3 DNA: TGTGCCAGCAGCTTATACACAGGAGCTGAAGCTTTCTTT
CDR3 protein: CASSLYTGAEAFF

J gene: TRBJ2-1
clone size: NA
V gene: TRBV10-3
D gene: TRBD2
CDR3 DNA: TGTGCCATCAGTGATACCCGACTAGCGGGAACTGACAATGAGCAGTTCTTC
CDR3 protein: CAISDTRLAGTDNEQFF

J gene: TRBJ2-1
clone size: NA
V gene: TRBV19
D gene: TRBD1
CDR3 DNA: TGTGCCAGTAGTGGGGAGACAGGGTGGGATGAGCAGTTCTTC
CDR3 protein: CASSGETGWDEQFF

J gene: TRBJ2-1
clone size: NA
V gene: TRBV7-8
D gene: TRBD1
CDR3 DNA: TGTGCCAGCAGCCGCATACAGGGGAACCATGAGCAGTTCTTC
CDR3 protein: CASSRIQGNHEQFF

J gene: TRBJ2-3
clone size: NA
V gene: TRBV10-3
D gene: NA
CDR3 DNA: TGTGCCATCAGTGAAGGGCTAGCAGGAGATACGCAGTATTTT
CDR3 protein: CAISEGLAGDTQYF

J gene: TRBJ1-2
clone size: NA
V gene: TRBV28
D gene: NA
CDR3 DNA: TGTGCCAGCAGTTCGGGGGGCTATGGCTACACCTTC
CDR3 protein: CASSSGGYGYTF

J gene: TRBJ1-5
clone size: NA
V gene: TRBV6-1
D gene: NA
CDR3 DNA: TGTGCCAGCAGTGAAAGTGGGGGGTCGCCCCAGCATTTT
CDR3 protein: CASSESGGSPQHF

J gene: TRBJ2-7
clone size: NA
V gene: TRBV9
D gene: TRBD2
CDR3 DNA: TGTGCCAGCAGCGGTAGCGGGAGGGACTACGAGCAGTACTTC
CDR3 protein: CASSGSGRDYEQYF

J gene: TRBJ2-5
clone size: NA
V gene: TRBV27
D gene: NA
CDR3 DNA: TGTGCCAGCAGTTCACTCACGGGACCCCGAGAGACCCAGTACTTC
CDR3 protein: CASSSLTGPRETQYF

J gene: TRBJ1-1
clone size: few
V gene: TRBV18
D gene: NA
CDR3 DNA: TGTGCCAGCTCACCGACGACGGAGTACACTGAAGCTTTCTTT
CDR3 protein: CASSPTTEYTEAFF

J gene: TRBJ2-5
clone size: once
V gene: TRBV7-2
D gene: NA
CDR3 DNA: TGTGCCAGCAGCCCCATGGGGTCCCAAGAGACCCAGTACTTC
CDR3 protein: CASSPMGSQETQYF

J gene: TRBJ2-7
clone size: NA
V gene: TRBV5-4
D gene: NA
CDR3 DNA: TGTGCCAGCAGCCCCACTGGGGGGAGGCGCTCCTACGAGCAGTACTTC
CDR3 protein: CASSPTGGRRSYEQYF

J gene: TRBJ2-5
clone size: once
V gene: TRBV7-2
D gene: TRBD2
CDR3 DNA: TGTGCCAGCAGCTTAACAAGTCCGGGACTAGCGGGAGCTGGGTTAGCCCAGTACTTC
CDR3 protein: CASSLTSPGLAGAGLAQYF

J gene: TRBJ2-7
clone size: NA
V gene: TRBV7-9
D gene: NA
CDR3 DNA: TGTGCCAGCAGCTCCAGACAGGTCCACGAGCAGTACTTC
CDR3 protein: CASSSRQVHEQYF

J gene: TRBJ2-3
clone size: once
V gene: TRBV9
D gene: NA
CDR3 DNA: TGTGCCAGCAGCCAAGAGGGGTCAGGGGACACAGATACGCAGTATTTT
CDR3 protein: CASSQEGSGDTDTQYF

J gene: TRBJ2-2
clone size: NA
V gene: TRBV4-1
D gene: NA
CDR3 DNA: TGCGCCAGCAGCCAACGAGGGATACAAACCGGGGAGCTGTTTTTT
CDR3 protein: CASSQRGIQTGELFF

J gene: TRBJ2-7
clone size: NA
V gene: TRBV7-2
D gene: NA
CDR3 DNA: TGTGCCAGCAGCCACTTCCCCTACGAGCAGTACTTC
CDR3 protein: CASSHFPYEQYF

J gene: TRBJ1-1
clone size: NA
V gene: TRBV6-1
D gene: NA
CDR3 DNA: TGTGCCAGTATCTGGCAGCTGAACACTGAAGCTTTCTTT
CDR3 protein: CASIWQLNTEAFF

J gene: TRBJ2-3
clone size: NA
V gene: TRBV5-1
D gene: NA
CDR3 DNA: TGCGCCAGCAGCGCAACGAAAGATACGCAGTATTTT
CDR3 protein: CASSATKDTQYF

J gene: TRBJ2-7
clone size: NA
V gene: TRBV5-1
D gene: NA
CDR3 DNA: TGCGCCAGCAACGAGGGGGGCTCCTACGAGCAGTACTTC
CDR3 protein: CASNEGGSYEQYF

J gene: TRBJ2-7
clone size: NA
V gene: TRBV7-8
D gene: TRBD1
CDR3 DNA: TGTGCCAGCAGCGCGACCAACTGGGACAGCTACGAGCAGTACTTC
CDR3 protein: CASSATNWDSYEQYF